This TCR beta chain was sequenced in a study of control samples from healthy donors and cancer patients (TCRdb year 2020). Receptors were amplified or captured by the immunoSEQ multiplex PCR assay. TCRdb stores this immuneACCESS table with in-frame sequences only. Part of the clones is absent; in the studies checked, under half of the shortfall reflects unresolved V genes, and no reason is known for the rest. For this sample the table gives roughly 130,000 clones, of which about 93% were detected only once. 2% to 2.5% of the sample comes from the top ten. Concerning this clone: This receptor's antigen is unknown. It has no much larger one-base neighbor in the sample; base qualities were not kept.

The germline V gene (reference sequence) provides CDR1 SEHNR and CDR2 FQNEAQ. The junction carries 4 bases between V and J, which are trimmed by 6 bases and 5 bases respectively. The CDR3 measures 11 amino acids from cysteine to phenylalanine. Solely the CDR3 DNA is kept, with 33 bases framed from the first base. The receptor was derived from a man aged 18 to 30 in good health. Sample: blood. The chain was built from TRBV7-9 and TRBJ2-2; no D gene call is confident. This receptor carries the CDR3 CASRGTGELFF. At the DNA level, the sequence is TGTGCCAGCAGGGGGACCGGGGAGCTGTTTTTT.